Listed below are T cell receptor beta chains from one sample, sequenced in a study of CD8 T cells in Susac syndrome. TCRdb re-analysed the immunoSEQ multiplex PCR reads in MiXCR, keeping a single row per CDR3 protein. The sample carries approximately 110,000 distinct CDR3 sequences, 85% to 95% recorded once. Sequences were obtained from CD8+ T cells from PBMCs. Receptors were obtained from a human donor with multiple sclerosis. CDR3s include the opening cysteine and the closing phenylalanine or tryptophan. The D gene is left open where the match is weak. Only some rows state a clone size, as once, few, many or a class for expanded clones.

>TRBJ2-7|.|TRBV11-1|.
CASRPGGSYEQYF
TGTGCCAGCAGACCTGGTGGATCCTACGAGCAGTACTTC
>TRBJ2-5|.|TRBV2|TRBD2
CASSTPPAGGRETQYF
TGTGCCAGCAGTACACCCCCAGCGGGAGGCCGAGAGACCCAGTACTTC
>TRBJ2-7|.|TRBV28|.
CASSWTPGEAGEQYF
TGTGCCAGCAGTTGGACACCTGGAGAGGCGGGCGAGCAGTACTTC
>TRBJ1-5|.|TRBV6-1|.
CASGILQGVVNQPQHF
TGTGCCAGCGGGATACTACAGGGAGTTGTAAATCAGCCCCAGCATTTT
>TRBJ1-2|once|TRBV14|.
CASSQDLSGGPDGYTF
TGTGCCAGCAGCCAAGATCTTTCGGGGGGGCCTGATGGCTACACCTTC
>TRBJ2-5|.|TRBV7-8|.
CASTPRQAYQETQYF
TGTGCCAGCACCCCCCGGCAGGCGTACCAAGAGACCCAGTACTTC
>TRBJ2-1|.|TRBV5-6|TRBD2
CASSLPLAEAYNEQFF
TGTGCCAGCAGCTTGCCCCTAGCGGAGGCCTACAATGAGCAGTTCTTC
>TRBJ2-7|.|TRBV18|.
CASSPTVTPGTSRDEQYF
TGTGCCAGCTCACCTACCGTGACTCCCGGGACCTCGAGGGACGAGCAGTACTTC
>TRBJ1-5|.|TRBV28|TRBD1
CASSLFRGRLSNQPQHF
TGTGCCAGCAGTTTATTCAGGGGGCGATTAAGCAATCAGCCCCAGCATTTT
>TRBJ2-7|.|TRBV11-2|TRBD1
CASSLGQGPIYEQYF
TGTGCCAGCAGCTTAGGACAGGGTCCCATCTACGAGCAGTACTTC